This T cell receptor (beta chain) was found in a study of cytomegalovirus exposure and HLA in healthy donors. Looking at the study overall: The study's early data release held about 77 million unique TCRs from HLA-typed donors. Notes on the study in general: Upon later analysis, TCR association rates were observed to vary by HLA locus, being highest for DRB1 and lowest for HLA-C.

Germline loops: CDR1 SGHTA, CDR2 FQGTGA. After removal of 5 bases from V and 4 bases from J, the junction contained 9 bases not matched to a gene. The CDR3 contains 16 residues. In the case of this clone: Its antigen is still unknown.

PCR employed 60 Vbeta and 13 Jbeta primers. Measured with immunoSEQ multiplex PCR; TCRdb has only the in-frame clones, and not every one. The repertoire holds under 200,000 clones, with roughly 80% as singletons. Samples came from healthy bone marrow donors. The V call is TRBV7-3, the J call TRBJ2-5; 11 bases are a match to TRBD2. The specimen sequenced was PBMCs. The sequence was collected from a man aged 40-50 years in good health and CMV-seronegative. The chain's CDR3 is CASSLGGSGRGETQYF. For the CDR3, the DNA is TGTGCCAGCAGCCTAGGTGGTAGCGGGAGGGGAGAGACCCAGTACTTC.